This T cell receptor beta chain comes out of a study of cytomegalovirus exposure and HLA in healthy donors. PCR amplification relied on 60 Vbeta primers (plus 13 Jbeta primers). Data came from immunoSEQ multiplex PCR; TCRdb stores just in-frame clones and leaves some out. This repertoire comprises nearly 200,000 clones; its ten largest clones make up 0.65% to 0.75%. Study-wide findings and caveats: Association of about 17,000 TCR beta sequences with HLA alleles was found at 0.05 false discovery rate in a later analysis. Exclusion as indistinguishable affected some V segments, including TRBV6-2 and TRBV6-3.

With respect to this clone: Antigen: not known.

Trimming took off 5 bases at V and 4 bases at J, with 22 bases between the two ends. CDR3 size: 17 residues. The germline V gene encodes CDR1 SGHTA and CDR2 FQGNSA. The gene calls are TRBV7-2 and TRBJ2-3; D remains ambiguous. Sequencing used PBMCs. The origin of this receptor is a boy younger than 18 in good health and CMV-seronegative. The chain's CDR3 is CASSDTSLERSADTQYF. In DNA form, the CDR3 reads TGTGCCAGCAGCGACACAAGCTTAGAACGATCTGCAGATACGCAGTATTTT.